One and the same sample provided the 30 T cell receptor beta chains below, sequenced in a study of CD8 T cells in Susac syndrome. Random hexamers were used to reverse transcribe 0.5 to 1 ug of RNA. TCRdb itself ran the immunoSEQ multiplex PCR reads through MiXCR, one entry per CDR3 protein. The data show about 300,000 distinct CDR3 sequences, around 92% seen once. The material sequenced was CD4+ T cells from PBMCs. These receptors came from a human donor with multiple sclerosis.

This chain connects TRBV2 to TRBJ1-2; 10 bases are a match to TRBD1. This CDR3 has 12 amino acids. After removal of 11 bases from V and 4 bases from J, the junction contained 4 bases not matched to a gene. Germline lookup yields CDR1 SNHLY and CDR2 FYNNEI. The CDR3 nucleotides read TGTGCCGGCCGGACAGGGGGCTATGGCTACACCTTC. Translating it yields CAGRTGGYGYTF.

This chain joins TRBV11-2 and TRBJ1-1; 10 bases align to TRBD1. The CDR3 is 15 residues long. V was pared by 6 bases and J by 11 bases, with 15 bases of the junction left unmatched. The V gene's germline CDR1 is SGHAT and CDR2 FQNNGV. The CDR3 nucleotides read TGTGCCAGCAGGAGACCGGGACAGGGGCGTACAAGCGCTTTCTTT. Encoded protein: CASRRPGQGRTSAFF.

The V call is TRBV30, the J call TRBJ2-5; 8 bases are a match to TRBD1. The CDR3 sequence is 15 residues long. Germline V lookup: CDR1 GTSNPN, CDR2 SVGIG (reference sequence). J gave up 6 bases and V 0 bases, and 9 bases lay outside the gene matches. The CDR3 sequence is CAWSVLARGPKTQYF. CDR3 coding DNA: TGTGCCTGGAGTGTATTGGCCAGGGGGCCGAAGACCCAGTACTTC.

The gene calls are TRBV30 and TRBJ1-5; 11 positions agree with TRBD1. CDR3 length: 12 residues. CDR1 is GTSNPN, CDR2 SVGIG, per germline (reference sequence). This CDR3 is CAWDRGNQPQHF. CDR3 nucleotide sequence: TGTGCGTGGGACAGGGGGAATCAGCCCCAGCATTTT.

This sequence joins TRBV5-6 and TRBJ2-1, with D perhaps matching TRBD1 or TRBD2 (6 bases each). Germline V gene lookup returns CDR1 SGHDT and CDR2 YYEEEE. With 3 bases removed from V and 6 bases from J, the gap between germline ends came to 16 bases. The length of the CDR3 is 15 residues. The CDR3 spells CASSSGQTSINEQFF. DNA for the CDR3: TGTGCCAGCAGCTCCGGACAGACTAGTATCAATGAGCAGTTCTTC.

The chain employs TRBV6-2 or TRBV6-3 and TRBJ2-3; 10 positions match TRBD2. Germline V gene lookup returns CDR1 MNHEY and CDR2 SVGEGT. This CDR3 has 18 residues. V dropped 1 base and J dropped 0; count of bases not matched to a gene: 7. The CDR3 is CASSYYSGRTYSTDTQYF. DNA for the CDR3: TGTGCCAGCAGTTACTATAGCGGGAGGACCTACAGCACAGATACGCAGTATTTT.

This clonotype came up once. V usage is TRBV27 and J usage is TRBJ2-2, with TRBD2 matching over 11 bases. The length of the CDR3 is 15 residues. V trimming: 7 bases; J trimming: 7 bases; junction bases outside the gene matches: 8. Per germline, CDR1 MNHEY and CDR2 SMNVEV (reference sequence). CDR3 nucleotide sequence: TGTGCCAGCATGGTGACTAGCGGGGATGTCGGGGAGCTGTTTTTT. This sequence encodes CASMVTSGDVGELFF.

V usage is TRBV5-1 and J usage is TRBJ2-1; tentative D call: TRBD2 (6 bases). The CDR3 covers 14 residues. V was trimmed by 7 bases and J by 10 bases, leaving 21 bases between them. Germline V gives CDR1 SGHRS, CDR2 YFSETQ. The DNA of the CDR3 is TGCGCCAGCGGAGGGTTCCCCCCCGCATCGGAGCAGTTCTTC. Amino acid sequence: CASGGFPPASEQFF.

The V call is TRBV4-3, the J call TRBJ1-1, with a possible D match to TRBD1 (5 bases). V dropped 7 bases and J dropped 3 bases, with 12 bases sitting between them. Germline loops: CDR1 LGHNA, CDR2 YSLEER. The CDR3 is 13 residues long. In DNA, the CDR3 is TGCGCCAGCACAGGGAATCGAGACACTGAAGCTTTCTTT. It codes for CASTGNRDTEAFF.

The chain couples TRBV6-5 to TRBJ2-2, with 7 bases fitting TRBD2. Trimming took 4 bases from V and 8 from J; bases not matched to a gene: 13. CDR1 is MNHEY, CDR2 SVGAGI, per germline. The CDR3 spans 16 residues. The DNA of the CDR3 is TGTGCCAGCAGTTTGGGGACTAACGGAAAGTGGGGGGAGCTGTTTTTT. Its translation is CASSLGTNGKWGELFF.

The chain employs TRBV3-1 and TRBJ2-1; weak D call: TRBD2 (5 bases). Germline CDR1 is LGHDT and CDR2 is YNNKEL (reference sequence). Trimming removed 1 base at V and 8 bases at J, with 12 bases between. The CDR3 sequence is 14 residues long. Here the CDR3 DNA reads TGTGCCAGCAGCCAAGGCAGAGGGTACGATGAGCAGTTCTTC. Translation: CASSQGRGYDEQFF.

The chain carries TRBV5-1 and TRBJ1-5, with unresolved D. Germline CDR1 reads SGHRS; CDR2 reads YFSETQ. This CDR3 region has 16 residues. With 2 bases removed from V and 2 bases from J, the gap between germline ends came to 14 bases. CDR3 region: CASSLLRIKGNQPQHF. In DNA form, the CDR3 reads TGCGCCAGCAGCTTACTTAGAATTAAGGGCAATCAGCCCCAGCATTTT. Based on the CDR3 plus reference TRBV5-1 and TRBJ1-5, the full variable domain is KAGVTQTPRYLIKTRGQQVTLSCSPISGHRSVSWYQQTPGQGLQFLFEYFSETQRNKGNFPGRFSGRQFSNSRSEMNVSTLELGDSALYLCASSLLRIKGNQPQHFGDGTRLSIL.

The chain has TRBV19 and TRBJ1-2; D is unresolved. V lost 9 bases, J lost 0 bases, and 17 bases lay in between. The CDR3 extends over 15 amino acids. In germline, CDR1 is LNHDA, CDR2 SQIVND (reference sequence). CDR3: CASTQPSRSNYGYTF. The CDR3 DNA is TGTGCCAGCACACAGCCCAGTCGTTCTAACTATGGCTACACCTTC.

The genes are TRBV3-1 and TRBJ2-2; 8 positions match TRBD1. The trim removed 4 bases at V and 13 bases at J, leaving 11 bases unmatched. Germline CDR1 and CDR2: LGHDT and YNNKEL (reference sequence). The CDR3 has 14 residues. CDR3: CASSPSMPGTGLFF. The DNA of the CDR3 is TGTGCCAGCAGCCCCTCCATGCCTGGGACAGGGCTGTTTTTT.

The chain combines TRBV2 with TRBJ2-3, with TRBD2 matching 7 bases. Unmatched junction bases numbered 8, after V lost 8 bases and J lost 6 bases. From germline, CDR1 is SNHLY and CDR2 FYNNEI. This CDR3 region has 13 residues. CDR3 loop: CASAGRAPDTQYF. The CDR3 DNA sequence: TGTGCCAGCGCGGGGAGGGCCCCCGATACGCAGTATTTT.

V usage is TRBV7-2 and J usage is TRBJ2-7; 8 positions agree with TRBD2. J gave up 3 bases and V 2 bases, and 9 bases lay outside the gene matches. Germline CDR1 SGHTA, CDR2 FQGNSA. CDR3 length: 16 residues. For the CDR3, the DNA is TGTGCCAGCAGCTTAATTCGGACTAGCACCAACTACGAGCAGTACTTC. Its translation is CASSLIRTSTNYEQYF.

The gene calls are TRBV5-6 and TRBJ1-1; no definite D call. The V end was cut by 1 base, the J end by 11 bases, with 15 bases between. Germline V gene sequence: CDR1 SGHDT, CDR2 YYEEEE. The CDR3 is 13 residues long. CDR3 region: CASSLRVREWAFF. Written as DNA, the CDR3 is TGTGCCAGCAGCTTGAGGGTGCGAGAATGGGCTTTCTTT.

The chain combines TRBV19 with TRBJ2-1, with D perhaps assigned TRBD1 or TRBD2 (5 bases each). V was shortened by 3 bases and J by 1 base, with 19 bases between the two germline ends. Germline CDR1 reads LNHDA; CDR2 reads SQIVND (reference sequence). The CDR3 totals 18 residues. CDR3 in amino acids: CASSIPLVGTGSYNEQFF. CDR3 nucleotides: TGTGCCAGTAGTATCCCCTTAGTAGGGACCGGATCCTACAATGAGCAGTTCTTC.

This chain links TRBV12-3 or TRBV12-4 with TRBJ1-6; weak D call: TRBD1 (5 bases). The CDR3 contains 13 residues. The V and J ends lost 3 bases and 8 bases respectively, with 8 bases between them. The CDR3 nucleotides are TGTGCCAGCAGTTTCGGGGCTGATTCACCCCTCCACTTT. Its protein product is CASSFGADSPLHF.

The CDR3 region has the DNA TGTGCCAGCAGCCAGGGACGGACAGGCGCGAACACCGGGGAGCTGTTTTTT. This codes for CASSQGRTGANTGELFF. The V gene is TRBV3-1, the J gene TRBJ2-2; 7 positions agree with TRBD1. This CDR3 region has 17 residues. In germline, CDR1 is LGHDT, CDR2 YNNKEL (reference sequence). V was clipped by 3 bases and J by 0 bases; unmatched bases: 7.

The chain combines TRBV7-9 with TRBJ1-1; D ambiguous. CDR3 length equals 14 residues. The V end lost 4 bases, the J end lost 7 bases, and 16 bases lay between the germline ends. From germline, CDR1 is SEHNR and CDR2 FQNEAQ (reference sequence). The CDR3 DNA reads as TGTGCCAGCAGCTCCCCGGGTGGATGGGATGAAGCTTTCTTT. Amino acids: CASSSPGGWDEAFF.

The chain uses TRBV2 and TRBJ1-4, with D possibly matching TRBD1 (5 bases). The germline V gene has CDR1 SNHLY and CDR2 FYNNEI. Trimming took off 7 bases at V and 0 bases at J, with 21 bases between the two ends. The CDR3 consists of 18 residues. As DNA, the CDR3 is TGTGCCAGCACGAACCGGGGCCCTCGAACTGCAACTAATGAAAAACTGTTTTTT. Translation: CASTNRGPRTATNEKLFF.

This clonotype has a single count. The V gene is TRBV27, the J gene TRBJ2-3; 8 bases fit TRBD2. This CDR3 has 14 amino acids. CDR1 and CDR2 from the germline V gene are MNHEY and SMNVEV (reference sequence). V lost 8 bases and J lost 5; bases outside the gene matches: 9. This chain's CDR3 is CASHLRAGGDTQYF. The CDR3 DNA sequence: TGTGCCAGCCACCTTCGTGCGGGAGGAGATACGCAGTATTTT.

This rearrangement joins TRBV7-3 to TRBJ2-1; 10 bases line up with TRBD2. J was trimmed by 8 bases and V by 5 bases; bases with no gene match: 12. The CDR3 runs to 16 residues. The germline gives CDR1 SGHTA, CDR2 FQGTGA. Here the CDR3 DNA reads TGTGCCAGCAGCCGAAGAATAGCGGGGGGCGGGGATGAGCAGTTCTTC. It encodes CASSRRIAGGGDEQFF.

This clonotype has a single count. V is TRBV5-1 and J is TRBJ2-1; 13 bases are shared with TRBD2. CDR1 is SGHRS, CDR2 YFSETQ, per germline. The CDR3 contains 15 residues. The V and J ends lost 3 bases and 5 bases, in that order; junction bases with no gene match: 2. The CDR3 spells CASSSGLAGHNEQFF. In DNA form, the CDR3 reads TGCGCCAGCAGCTCGGGACTAGCGGGACACAATGAGCAGTTCTTC.

V is TRBV2 and J is TRBJ2-5, with 7 bases matching TRBD2. Germline V CDR1 and CDR2: SNHLY, FYNNEI. The V segment lost 9 bases and the J segment 1 base; nucleotides outside the gene matches: 2. This CDR3 has 12 residues. CDR3 bases: TGTGCCAGAGCGGGGCGCCAAGAGACCCAGTACTTC. This codes for CARAGRQETQYF.

This clonotype was detected only a few times. The chain is built from TRBV4-1 and TRBJ1-2; 9 bases line up with TRBD1. After removal of 2 bases from V and 4 bases from J, the junction contained 11 bases not matched to a gene. Germline values: CDR1 MGHRA, CDR2 YSYEKL. There are 17 residues in the CDR3. DNA of the CDR3: TGCGCCAGCAGCCAACTCACTGGGGGACAGGGACCCTATGGCTACACCTTC. This sequence encodes CASSQLTGGQGPYGYTF.

This chain joins TRBV7-2 and TRBJ2-3; the match to TRBD2 covers 7 bases. Germline V lookup: CDR1 SGHTA, CDR2 FQGNSA. The CDR3 has 14 amino acids. J was trimmed by 9 bases and V by 5 bases; bases with no gene match: 11. The CDR3 here is CASSPQGGGQTQYF. As DNA, the CDR3 is TGTGCCAGCAGCCCCCAGGGCGGGGGTCAGACGCAGTATTTT.

V gene TRBV20-1 combines with J gene TRBJ2-7; 7 nucleotides agree with TRBD1. The junction had 10 bases not matched to a gene; V was cut back by 6 bases and J by 5 bases. CDR3 size: 13 residues. Germline-derived CDR1 and CDR2 are DFQATT and SNEGSKA (reference sequence). CDR3 amino acids: CSALGQTENEQYF. The CDR3 DNA reads TGCAGTGCCCTGGGACAGACCGAAAACGAGCAGTACTTC.

The chain carries TRBV10-3 and TRBJ1-6; weak D call: TRBD1 (6 bases). This CDR3 contains 13 residues. In germline, CDR1 is ENHRY, CDR2 SYGVKD. Trimming removed 5 bases from V and 7 bases from J, with 9 bases in between. This chain's CDR3 is CAISSGGNSPLHF. CDR3 DNA sequence: TGTGCCATCAGTAGCGGGGGCAATTCACCCCTCCACTTT.